This TCR beta chain was sequenced in a study of response to subunit inactivated influenza vaccine. Points from the study as a whole: Every seasonal influenza vaccination brings in few new T cells, the authors suggested.

This CDR3 is built from 15 residues. Germline values: CDR1 SEHNR, CDR2 FQNEAQ (reference sequence). After removal of 5 bases from V and 2 bases from J, the junction contained 5 bases not matched to a gene. One entry per CDR3 protein results from TCRdb running MiXCR on the RT-PCR reads. The sample has fewer than 650,000 distinct CDR3 sequences; 13% are singletons. On this clonotype itself: Its antigen is as yet unknown.

The sample in question was PBMCs from blood, obtained about 40 days after vaccination. The TCR originated in a man over 45 who received an inactivated influenza vaccine. The chain carries TRBV7-9 and TRBJ2-5; 10 bases match TRBD2. The CDR3 region is CASSAPLAGQETQYF. The CDR3 region has the DNA TGTGCCAGCAGCGCGCCACTAGCGGGACAAGAGACCCAGTACTTC.